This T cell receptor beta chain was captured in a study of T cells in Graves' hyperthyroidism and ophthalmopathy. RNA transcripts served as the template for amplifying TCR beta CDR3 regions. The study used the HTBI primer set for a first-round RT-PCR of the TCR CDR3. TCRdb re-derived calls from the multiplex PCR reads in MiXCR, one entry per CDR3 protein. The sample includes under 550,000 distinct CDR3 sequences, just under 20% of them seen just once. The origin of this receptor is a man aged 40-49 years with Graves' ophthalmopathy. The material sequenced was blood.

The CDR3 reads CASSTTGTSGGSQYF. The CDR3 DNA reads TGTGCCAGCAGCACAACCGGGACTAGCGGGGGGTCCCAGTACTTC. V is TRBV5-6 and J is TRBJ2-5, with 15 bases fitting TRBD2. The germline gives CDR1 SGHDT, CDR2 YYEEEE. The CDR3 loop spans 15 amino acids. The V gene end was trimmed by 4 bases and the J gene end by 9 bases; junction bases not matched to a gene: 7.